Reported below is one T cell receptor beta chain. The TCRbeta library incorporated unique molecular identifiers. TCRdb reprocessed the PCR reads with MiXCR, giving one entry per CDR3 protein. The sample shows around 500,000 distinct CDR3 sequences, more than 20% of them seen only once. These data belong to a study of T-cell reconstitution after alpha-beta-depleted transplantation in children. From germline, CDR1 is SGHTA and CDR2 FQGNSA. The V and J ends lost 2 bases and 3 bases respectively, with 17 bases between them. The CDR3 consists of 16 residues. The rearrangement links TRBV7-2 to TRBJ2-7, with D uncertain. The sequencing here drew on PBMCs, mostly from graft donor cells, taken 360 days after TCRalphabeta/CD19-depleted stem cell transplant. The sequence derives from a boy under three years old who had a stem cell transplant for acute myeloid leukemia, so the T cells may come from the graft donor. CDR3 nucleotide sequence: TGTGCCAGCAGCTTACTTATGGCACCCCGTCACTACGAGCAGTACTTC. This codes for CASSLLMAPRHYEQYF.